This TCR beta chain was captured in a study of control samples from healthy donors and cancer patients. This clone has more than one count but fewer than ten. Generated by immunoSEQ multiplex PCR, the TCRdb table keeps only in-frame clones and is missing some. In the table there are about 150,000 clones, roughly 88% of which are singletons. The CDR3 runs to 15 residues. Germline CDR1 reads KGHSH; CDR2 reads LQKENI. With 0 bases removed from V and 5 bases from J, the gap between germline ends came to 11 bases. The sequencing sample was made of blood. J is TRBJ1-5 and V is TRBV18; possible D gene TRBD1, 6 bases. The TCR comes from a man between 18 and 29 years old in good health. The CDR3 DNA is TGTGCCAGCTCACCACCTACGGCAGGGGATCAGCCCCAGCATTTT. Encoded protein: CASSPPTAGDQPQHF.